This T cell receptor (beta chain) was recovered during a study of tumor-infiltrating lymphocytes in primary liver carcinoma. On the study more broadly: Between about 4 and 11 cm across, the tumors were all of stage T1-T3 N0M0.

Extraction of RNA together with DNA used about 17-31 mg of unsorted bulk tissue. The study enrolled treatment-naive patients with chronic HBV infection. Synthesis of TCR beta cDNA was carried out from approximately 500 ng total RNA with a constant-region primer. For TCR beta, libraries were produced by three nested multiplex PCR rounds using slightly modified ARM-PCR. The two initial PCR rounds, ten to eleven cycles each, used TRBV1-TRBV30 forward and C-beta reverse primers. Via MiXCR, TCRdb re-called the multiplex PCR reads, giving one row per CDR3 protein. The table lists around 79,000 distinct CDR3 sequences, 69% of them singletons, with about 28% in the top ten. Trimming cost V 2 bases and J 5 bases, with 6 bases left between them. Germline CDR1 is MNHNY and CDR2 is SVGAGI (reference sequence). The CDR3 spans 12 residues. This clonotype was detected many times. Its antigen is currently unknown. Study-wide results and caveats: Tumor region pairs shared more overlap than did tumor-adjacent and tumor-blood pairs.

This TCR derives from a man aged 35 to 55 with primary liver carcinoma and hepatitis B virus infection. The gene calls are TRBV6-6 and TRBJ1-1; D not certain. The sample comprised tumor-adjacent normal liver tissue. The CDR3 here is CASSYVETEAFF. The CDR3 DNA reads as TGTGCCAGCAGTTACGTGGAAACTGAAGCTTTCTTT.